This T cell receptor beta chain stems from a study of blood T cell repertoires in COVID-19. In the original processing: The assay estimated nucleated cells by amplifying reference gene primers. Clones were sequenced by immunoSEQ multiplex PCR, and TCRdb holds only the in-frame ones, with some missing. The DNA gave D and trimming, while V, J and clone size come from that table. Found here are 140,000 or so clones, roughly 81% of them singletons; the top ten hold about 2.6%. CDR3 length: 11 residues. V was clipped by 11 bases and J by 10 bases, with 17 bases between them. CDR1 and CDR2 (germline): WNHNN, SYGVQD (reference sequence). This clone has only a few counts.

The clonotype was recovered from a human donor with acute or convalescent COVID-19. The donor label of this sample is uncertain. The sample taken for sequencing was peripheral blood. The chain couples TRBV10-1 to TRBJ1-1, with D perhaps matching TRBD1 (6 bases). The CDR3 loop reads CAAPQGSGAFF. For the CDR3, the DNA is TGCGCCGCCCCTCAGGGGTCGGGAGCTTTCTTT.